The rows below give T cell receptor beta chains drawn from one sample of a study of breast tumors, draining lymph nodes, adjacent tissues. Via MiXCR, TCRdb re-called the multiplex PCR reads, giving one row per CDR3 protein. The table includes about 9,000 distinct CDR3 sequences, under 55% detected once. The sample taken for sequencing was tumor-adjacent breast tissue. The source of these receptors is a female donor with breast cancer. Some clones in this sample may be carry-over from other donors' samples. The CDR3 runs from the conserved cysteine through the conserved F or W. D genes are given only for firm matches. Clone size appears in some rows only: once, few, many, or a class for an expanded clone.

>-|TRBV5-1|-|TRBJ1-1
CASSLGGFSEAFF
TGCGCCAGCAGCTTGGGTGGGTTTTCCGAAGCTTTCTTT
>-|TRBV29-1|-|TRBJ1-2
CSFRLSNYGYTF
TGCAGCTTCAGGCTAAGCAACTATGGCTACACCTTC
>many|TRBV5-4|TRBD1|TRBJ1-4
CASSLGGTGDEKLFF
TGTGCCAGCAGCTTGGGGGGGACAGGGGATGAAAAACTGTTTTTT
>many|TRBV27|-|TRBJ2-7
CASSLGAGALYEQYF
TGTGCCAGCAGTTTAGGCGCAGGGGCTCTCTACGAGCAGTACTTC
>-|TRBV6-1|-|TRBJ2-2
CATSATAANTGELFF
TGTGCCACTTCGGCGACAGCCGCGAACACCGGGGAGCTGTTTTTT
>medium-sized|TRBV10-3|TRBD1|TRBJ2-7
CAISRTGGLYEQYF
TGTGCCATCAGTAGGACAGGGGGGCTCTACGAGCAGTACTTC
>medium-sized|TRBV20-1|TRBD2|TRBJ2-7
CSARDSTSGRAQYF
TGCAGTGCTAGAGATTCGACTAGCGGGAGGGCCCAGTACTTC
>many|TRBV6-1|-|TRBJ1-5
CASSEAMGAYSNQPQHF
TGTGCCAGCAGTGAAGCGATGGGAGCATATAGCAATCAGCCCCAGCATTTT
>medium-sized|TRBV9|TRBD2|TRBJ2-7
CASSVAPTSALEQYF
TGTGCCAGCAGCGTAGCTCCAACTAGCGCTCTTGAGCAGTACTTC
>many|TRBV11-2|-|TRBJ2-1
CASSADSYNEQFF
TGTGCCAGCAGCGCGGACAGCTACAATGAGCAGTTCTTC
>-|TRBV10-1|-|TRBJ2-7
CASNDVGRTGGEQYF
TGCGCCAGCAATGATGTTGGACGAACTGGGGGCGAGCAGTACTTC
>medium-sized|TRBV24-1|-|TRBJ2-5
CATGEDSGVGTQYF
TGTGCCACCGGCGAGGACAGTGGGGTAGGGACCCAGTACTTC
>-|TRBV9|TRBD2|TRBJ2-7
CASSPSGLAATYEQYF
TGTGCCAGCAGCCCATCGGGACTAGCGGCAACCTACGAGCAGTACTTC
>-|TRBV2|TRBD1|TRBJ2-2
CASRRGTGNTGELFF
TGTGCCAGCAGGCGAGGGACAGGGAACACCGGGGAGCTGTTTTTT
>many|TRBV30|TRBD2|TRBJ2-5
CAWSAGLAGLRETQYF
TGTGCCTGGAGCGCTGGACTAGCGGGCCTTAGGGAGACCCAGTACTTC
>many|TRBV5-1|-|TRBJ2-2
CASSPESWLTTGELFF
TGCGCCAGCAGCCCAGAATCCTGGCTTACCACCGGGGAGCTGTTTTTT
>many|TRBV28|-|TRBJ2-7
CASGRLGLSYEQYF
TGTGCCAGCGGTAGGCTAGGTCTATCCTACGAGCAGTACTTC
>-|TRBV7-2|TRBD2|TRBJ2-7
CASSQTSGRKYEQYF
TGTGCCAGCAGCCAAACTAGCGGGAGGAAATACGAGCAGTACTTC
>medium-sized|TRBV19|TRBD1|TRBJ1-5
CASSRATGGNQPQHF
TGTGCCAGTAGTAGGGCGACAGGGGGCAATCAGCCCCAGCATTTT
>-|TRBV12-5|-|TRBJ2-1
CASGLGVGNEQFF
TGTGCTAGTGGTCTGGGAGTGGGCAATGAGCAGTTCTTC
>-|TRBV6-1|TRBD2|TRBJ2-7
CASRYRLAGETYEQYF
TGTGCCAGCCGTTATCGACTAGCGGGGGAAACCTACGAGCAGTACTTC
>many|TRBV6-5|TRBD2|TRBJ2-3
CASTRRRGTSGRGTDTQYF
TGTGCCAGCACCCGACGGCGAGGGACTAGCGGGAGGGGCACAGATACGCAGTATTTT
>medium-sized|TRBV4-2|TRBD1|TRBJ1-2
CASSQGGTGEFYGYTF
TGTGCCAGCAGCCAAGGTGGGACAGGAGAATTCTATGGCTACACCTTC
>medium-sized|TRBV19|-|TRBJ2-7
CASSIDSSTYEQYF
TGTGCCAGTAGTATAGACAGCAGCACCTACGAGCAGTACTTC
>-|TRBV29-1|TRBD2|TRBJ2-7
CSTRLAGQDEQYF
TGCAGCACCCGACTAGCGGGACAGGACGAGCAGTACTTC
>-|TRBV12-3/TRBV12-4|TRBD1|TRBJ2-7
CASSPGTAQQYF
TGTGCCAGCAGTCCTGGGACAGCCCAGCAGTACTTC
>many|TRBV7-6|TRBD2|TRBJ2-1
CASSSLARGGAGNEQFF
TGTGCCAGCAGCTCTTTAGCGCGGGGGGGGGCAGGAAATGAGCAGTTCTTC
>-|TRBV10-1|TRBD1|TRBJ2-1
CASSPRTGNYNEQFF
TGCGCCAGCAGCCCAAGGACAGGGAACTACAATGAGCAGTTCTTC
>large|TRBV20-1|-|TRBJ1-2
CSAIGQTGTGYTF
TGCAGTGCTATTGGTCAAACAGGGACTGGCTACACCTTC
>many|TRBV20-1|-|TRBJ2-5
CSALGGLRRETQYF
TGCAGTGCTCTAGGTGGCTTGAGGCGAGAGACCCAGTACTTC
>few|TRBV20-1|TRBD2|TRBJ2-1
CSARAALWEGVKYNEQFF
TGCAGTGCTAGAGCGGCCTTGTGGGAGGGCGTAAAGTACAATGAGCAGTTCTTC
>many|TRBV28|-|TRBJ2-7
CASSLAGTYEQYF
TGTGCCAGCAGTTTAGCAGGGACCTACGAGCAGTACTTC
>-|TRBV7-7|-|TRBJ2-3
CASSLDITSPTSTDTQYF
TGTGCTAGCAGCTTAGACATTACGAGTCCGACTAGCACAGATACGCAGTATTTT
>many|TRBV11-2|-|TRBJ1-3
CASSFLLESPGNTIYF
TGTGCCAGCAGCTTCCTGCTCGAAAGCCCTGGAAACACCATATATTTT
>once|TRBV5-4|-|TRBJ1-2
CASTSGEYNGYTF
TGTGCCAGCACCTCAGGGGAATACAATGGCTACACCTTC
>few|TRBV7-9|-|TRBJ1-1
CASRHYKVNTEAFF
TGTGCCAGCAGGCATTATAAGGTGAACACTGAAGCTTTCTTT
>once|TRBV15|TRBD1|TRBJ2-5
CATSRPGQANEETQYF
TGTGCCACCAGCAGACCGGGACAGGCAAACGAAGAGACCCAGTACTTC
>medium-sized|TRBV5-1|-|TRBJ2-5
CASSLRGVETQYF
TGCGCCAGCAGCTTAAGGGGGGTCGAGACCCAGTACTTC
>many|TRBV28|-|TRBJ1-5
CASSSPFNQPQHF
TGTGCCAGCAGTAGCCCGTTCAATCAGCCCCAGCATTTT
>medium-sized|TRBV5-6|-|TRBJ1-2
CASSLALPRGQGDYGYTF
TGTGCCAGCAGCTTGGCCCTCCCGCGGGGGCAAGGAGACTATGGCTACACCTTC
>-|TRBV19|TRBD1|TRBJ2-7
CASSILGQGSSYEQYF
TGTGCCAGTAGTATCCTCGGACAGGGGAGCTCCTACGAGCAGTACTTC
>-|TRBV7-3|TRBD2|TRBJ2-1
CASSLSGGFYNEQFF
TGTGCCAGCAGCTTAAGCGGGGGTTTTTACAATGAGCAGTTCTTC
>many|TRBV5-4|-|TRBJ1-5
CASSLDNQPQHF
TGTGCCAGCAGCTTGGACAATCAGCCCCAGCATTTT
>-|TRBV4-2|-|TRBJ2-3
CASSSGDTQYF
TGTGCCAGCAGCTCAGGGGATACGCAGTATTTT
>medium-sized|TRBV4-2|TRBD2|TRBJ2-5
CASSHVGTSGRETQYF
TGTGCCAGCAGCCACGTCGGGACTAGCGGGAGAGAGACCCAGTACTTC
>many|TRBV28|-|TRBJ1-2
CASSPIKTGTDYGYTF
TGTGCCAGCAGTCCAATTAAAACCGGGACGGACTATGGCTACACCTTC
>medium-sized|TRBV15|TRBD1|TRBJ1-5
CATSRDQGAGNQPQHF
TGTGCCACCAGCAGAGATCAGGGGGCGGGCAATCAGCCCCAGCATTTT
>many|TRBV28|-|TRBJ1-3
CASSRWDGASGNTIYF
TGTGCCAGCAGCCGTTGGGATGGGGCTTCTGGAAACACCATATATTTT
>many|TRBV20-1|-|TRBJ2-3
CSTSGTPTDTQYF
TGCAGTACCTCCGGGACCCCCACAGATACGCAGTATTTT
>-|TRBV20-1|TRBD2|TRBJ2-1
CSAKGLAEGVLLIRFF
TGCAGTGCTAAGGGACTAGCGGAAGGCGTCCTCCTAATCCGTTTCTTC
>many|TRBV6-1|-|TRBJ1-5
CASSERGGGSTYSNQPQHF
TGTGCCAGCAGTGAACGAGGGGGTGGGAGCACGTATAGCAATCAGCCCCAGCATTTT